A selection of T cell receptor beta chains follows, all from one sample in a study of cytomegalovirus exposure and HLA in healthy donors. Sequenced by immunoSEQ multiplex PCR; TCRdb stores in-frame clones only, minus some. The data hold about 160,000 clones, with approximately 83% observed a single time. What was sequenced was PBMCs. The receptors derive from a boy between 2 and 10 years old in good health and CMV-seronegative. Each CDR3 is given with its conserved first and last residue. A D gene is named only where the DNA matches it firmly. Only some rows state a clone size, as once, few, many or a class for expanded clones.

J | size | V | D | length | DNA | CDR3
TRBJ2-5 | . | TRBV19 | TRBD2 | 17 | TGTGCCAGTAGTATGTGGGCGGGGGGGCGTCGTTTGGAGACCCAGTACTTC | CASSMWAGGRRLETQYF
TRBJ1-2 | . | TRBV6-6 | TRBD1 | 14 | TGTGCCAGCAGTTACACAGGGGGTAACTATGGCTACACCTTC | CASSYTGGNYGYTF
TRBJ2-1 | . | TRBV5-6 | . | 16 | TGTGCCAGCAGCTTTTTTCGACAGTTAGTTGGCAATGAGCAGTTCTTC | CASSFFRQLVGNEQFF
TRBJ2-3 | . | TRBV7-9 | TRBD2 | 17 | TGTGCCAGCAGCTTAGGGACTAGCGGTTTGGCCACAGATACGCAGTATTTT | CASSLGTSGLATDTQYF
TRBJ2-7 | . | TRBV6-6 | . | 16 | TGTGCCAGCAGTTACTCGGGGGGGCACCTATCCTACGAGCAGTACTTC | CASSYSGGHLSYEQYF
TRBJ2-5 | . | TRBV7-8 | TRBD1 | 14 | TGTGCCAGCAGCTCCCACAGGGGACAAGAGACCCAGTACTTC | CASSSHRGQETQYF
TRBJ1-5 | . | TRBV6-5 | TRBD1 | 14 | TGTGCCAGCAGGCCGACAGGGTCCAATCAGCCCCAGCATTTT | CASRPTGSNQPQHF
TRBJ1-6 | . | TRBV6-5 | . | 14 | TGTGCCAGTAGATCCGGGGCCTATAATTCACCCCTCCACTTT | CASRSGAYNSPLHF
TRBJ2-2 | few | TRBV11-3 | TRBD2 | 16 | TGTGCCAGCAGCCTCGGACTAGCGGGGGGTGACGGGGAGCTGTTTTTT | CASSLGLAGGDGELFF
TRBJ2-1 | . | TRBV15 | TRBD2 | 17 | TGTGCCACCAGCGGAAGTTTCGGGACTAGCGCCCGAGGTGAGCAGTTCTTC | CATSGSFGTSARGEQFF
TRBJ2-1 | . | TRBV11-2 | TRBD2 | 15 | TGTGCCAGCAGCCCCCGCAGCGGGGGGGCCGGTGAGCAGTTCTTC | CASSPRSGGAGEQFF
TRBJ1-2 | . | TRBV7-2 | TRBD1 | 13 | TGTGCCAGCAGCACAGGGGACAGGGGAGGCTACACCTTC | CASSTGDRGGYTF
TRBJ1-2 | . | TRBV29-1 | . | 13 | TGCAGCGTTGAAGATCCCAGGGGATGGGGCTACACCTTC | CSVEDPRGWGYTF
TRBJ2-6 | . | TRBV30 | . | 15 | TGTGCCTGGAGTGTTTCGGGGGCTGGGGCCAACGTCCTGACTTTC | CAWSVSGAGANVLTF
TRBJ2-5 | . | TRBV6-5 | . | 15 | TGTGCCAGCAGTTACTCCGGGGGGCCTCGAGAGACCCAGTACTTC | CASSYSGGPRETQYF
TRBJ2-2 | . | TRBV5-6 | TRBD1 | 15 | TGTGCCAGCAGCCGGGGACAGGGGGATCCCGGGGAGCTGTTTTTT | CASSRGQGDPGELFF
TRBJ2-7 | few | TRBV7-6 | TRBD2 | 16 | TGTGCCAGCAGCTTAGTCGCGACTAGCGCCACCTACGAGCAGTACTTC | CASSLVATSATYEQYF
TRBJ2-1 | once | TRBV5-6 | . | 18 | TGTGCCAGCAGCCTGGGGCCCGTAGCACAAAGCTCCTACAATGAGCAGTTCTTC | CASSLGPVAQSSYNEQFF
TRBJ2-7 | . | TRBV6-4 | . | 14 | TGTGCCAGCAGAACCGCGGGTTCCTCGAACGAGCAGTACTTC | CASRTAGSSNEQYF
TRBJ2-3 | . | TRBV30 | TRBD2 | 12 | TGTGCCTGGAGTGTGGGAGGGGATACGCAGTATTTT | CAWSVGGDTQYF
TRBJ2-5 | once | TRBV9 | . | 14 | TGTGCCAGCACCGCGAGTTGGGGGAGGGAGACCCAGTACTTC | CASTASWGRETQYF
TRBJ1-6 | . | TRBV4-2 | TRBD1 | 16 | TGTGCCAGCAGCCAAGAACGTACAGGGGAAAGATCACCCCTCCACTTT | CASSQERTGERSPLHF
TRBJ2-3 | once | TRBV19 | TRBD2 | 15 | TGTGCCAGTAGTATTCTTAGCGGGGGCACAGATACGCAGTATTTT | CASSILSGGTDTQYF
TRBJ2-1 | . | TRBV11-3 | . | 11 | TGTGCCAGCAGCCCATACAATGAGCAGTTCTTC | CASSPYNEQFF
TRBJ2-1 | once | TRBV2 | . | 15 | TGTGCCAGCAGTGCCCTAGACGACTCCTACAATGAGCAGTTCTTC | CASSALDDSYNEQFF
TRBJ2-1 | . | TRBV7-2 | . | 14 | TGTGCCAGCAGCTTAGCGGGAGATTCGAATGAGCAGTTCTTC | CASSLAGDSNEQFF
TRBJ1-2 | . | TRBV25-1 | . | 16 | TGTGCCAGCAGTGAATACTTGTCGACAGATAAGCATGGCTACACCTTC | CASSEYLSTDKHGYTF
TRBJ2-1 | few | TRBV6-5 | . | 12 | TGTGCCGTCGGAGGTTCCTACAATGAGCAGTTCTTC | CAVGGSYNEQFF
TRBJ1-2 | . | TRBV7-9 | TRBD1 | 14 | TGTGCCAGCAGCCAAGAGGGACAGGGAAATGGCTACACCTTC | CASSQEGQGNGYTF
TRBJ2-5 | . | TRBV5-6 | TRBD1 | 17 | TGTGCCAGCAGCTTGATGACAGGGGGCGATCGGGGGGAGACCCAGTACTTC | CASSLMTGGDRGETQYF
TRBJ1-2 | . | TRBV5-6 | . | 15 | TGTGCCAGCAGCTTACTTCCAGGGCCTAACTATGGCTACACCTTC | CASSLLPGPNYGYTF
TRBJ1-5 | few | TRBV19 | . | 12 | TGTGCCAGTAGTGGACAGAATCAGCCCCAGCATTTT | CASSGQNQPQHF
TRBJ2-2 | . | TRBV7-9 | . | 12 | TGTGCCAGCAGCTCAGTCACCGGGGAGCTGTTTTTT | CASSSVTGELFF
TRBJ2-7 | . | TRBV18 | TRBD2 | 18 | TGTGCCAGCTCACCACGGTATGGATCCACTAGCGGTGACCCCGAGCAGTACTTC | CASSPRYGSTSGDPEQYF
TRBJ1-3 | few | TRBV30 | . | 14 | TGTGCCTGGAGTGTCCAGGGTTCTGGAAACACCATATATTTT | CAWSVQGSGNTIYF
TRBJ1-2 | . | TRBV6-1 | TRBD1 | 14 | TGTGCCAGCAGTGAAGCGCAGGGGGCCTATGGCTACACCTTC | CASSEAQGAYGYTF
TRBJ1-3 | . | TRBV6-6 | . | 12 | TGTGCCAGCTCCGGGGATGGAAACACCATATATTTT | CASSGDGNTIYF
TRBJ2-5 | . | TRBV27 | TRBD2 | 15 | TGTGCCAGCAGTTGGACCGGACTAGCCCCAGAGACCCAGTACTTC | CASSWTGLAPETQYF
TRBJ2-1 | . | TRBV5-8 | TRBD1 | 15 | TGTGCCAGCAGATTCGACAGGGGTTCTTACAATGAGCAGTTCTTC | CASRFDRGSYNEQFF
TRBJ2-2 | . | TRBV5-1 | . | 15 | TGCGCCAGCAGCTTGGCGGGAGTGGTCACCGGGGAGCTGTTTTTT | CASSLAGVVTGELFF